The T cell receptor (beta chain) under discussion was sequenced for a study of shared clonotypes between healthy human individuals. Study background: The study used three CD4 naive, three CD4 memory, two CD8 naive and one CD8 memory plate per donor. The study's findings and limits: The sharing of 5% to 6.5% of naive CD4 clonotypes was seen across a few donors.

Generated by immunoSEQ multiplex PCR, the TCRdb table keeps only in-frame clones and is missing some. The profile covers roughly 1.5 million clones, with around 98% appearing a single time and 0.4% to 0.55% taken by the ten largest. In germline, CDR1 is SGHTA, CDR2 FQGNSA. The CDR3 consists of 14 residues. V lost 4 bases to trimming and J lost 7 bases, with 16 bases between them. Points on this clone: The antigen is unknown.

The clonotype was recovered from a young man in good health. The chain employs TRBV7-2 and TRBJ1-2; TRBD1 might be the D (6 bases). Sequencing was carried out using naive CD4+ T cells sorted from blood. As to subset: CD45RA+ positively selected. DNA for the CDR3: TGTGCCAGCAGCTACATTGGGACATCGAGTGGCTACACCTTC. This codes for CASSYIGTSSGYTF.